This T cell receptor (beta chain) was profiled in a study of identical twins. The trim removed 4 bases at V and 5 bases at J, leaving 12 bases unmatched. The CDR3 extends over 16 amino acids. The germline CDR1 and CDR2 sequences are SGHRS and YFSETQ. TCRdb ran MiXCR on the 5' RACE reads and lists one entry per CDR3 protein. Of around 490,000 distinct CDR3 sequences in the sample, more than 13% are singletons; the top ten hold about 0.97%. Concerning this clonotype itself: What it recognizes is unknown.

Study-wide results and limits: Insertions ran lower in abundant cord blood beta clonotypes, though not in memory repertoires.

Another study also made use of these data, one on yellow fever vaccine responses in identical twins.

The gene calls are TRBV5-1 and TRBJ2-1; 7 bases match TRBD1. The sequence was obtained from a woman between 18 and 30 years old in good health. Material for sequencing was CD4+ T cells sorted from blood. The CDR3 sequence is CASSPLDRANNNEQFF. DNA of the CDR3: TGCGCCAGCAGCCCATTAGACAGGGCGAACAACAATGAGCAGTTCTTC.